The subject of this entry is one T cell receptor (beta chain). Clones were sequenced by immunoSEQ multiplex PCR, and TCRdb holds only the in-frame ones, with some missing. Here the sample spans approximately 220,000 clones, roughly 84% being singletons. CDR1 and CDR2 from the germline V gene are PRHDT and FYEKMQ (reference sequence). Losses at the gene ends were 4 bases for V and 7 bases for J; bases not matched to a gene: 6. The CDR3 length is 13 residues. This sample stems from a study of blood T cell repertoires in COVID-19. About the study: Italy, Spain and the United States were the sources of the convalescent and acute COVID-19 samples.

The clonotype originates from a man aged 40-49 years with acute or convalescent COVID-19. The sequenced sample consisted of peripheral blood. V and J are TRBV13 and TRBJ1-2; 7 bases map to TRBD1. The CDR3, as DNA: TGTGCCAGCAGCTACAGGGGACTGAGTGGCTACACCTTC. Translating it yields CASSYRGLSGYTF. Based on the CDR3 plus reference TRBV13 and TRBJ1-2, the full variable domain is AAGVIQSPRHLIKEKRETATLKCYPIPRHDTVYWYQQGPGQDPQFLISFYEKMQSDKGSIPDRFSAQQFSDYHSELNMSSLELGDSALYFCASSYRGLSGYTFGSGTRLTVV.